Listed below are T cell receptor beta chains from one sample, sequenced in a study of cytomegalovirus exposure and HLA in healthy donors. Sequenced by immunoSEQ multiplex PCR; TCRdb stores in-frame clones only, minus some. The data contain 50,000 to 70,000 clones, around 83% of them seen just once; the ten biggest clones take up 1.5% to 2%. Sequencing was performed on PBMCs. All receptors derive from a human donor in good health. Both conserved end residues are part of each CDR3. Each record gives: clone size, V gene, J gene, D gene, CDR3 protein, CDR3 DNA. D genes are given only for firm matches. The size field is filled for only some rows; it gives once, few, many or a size class.

size: -
V: TRBV15
J: TRBJ1-4
D: -
CDR3: CATSGQTATNEKLFF
DNA: TGTGCCACCAGCGGGCAGACCGCAACTAATGAAAAACTGTTTTTT

size: -
V: TRBV27
J: TRBJ2-7
D: TRBD2
CDR3: CASSLSTPGLADPYEQYF
DNA: TGTGCCAGCAGTTTATCCACCCCAGGACTAGCGGACCCCTACGAGCAGTACTTC

size: few
V: TRBV29-1
J: TRBJ1-5
D: -
CDR3: CSVERGEGQPQHF
DNA: TGCAGCGTTGAAAGGGGTGAAGGTCAGCCCCAGCATTTT

size: few
V: TRBV30
J: TRBJ1-1
D: TRBD1
CDR3: CAWGKTGGVAEAFF
DNA: TGTGCCTGGGGAAAGACAGGGGGCGTCGCTGAAGCTTTCTTT

size: -
V: TRBV4-1
J: TRBJ2-7
D: TRBD2
CDR3: CASSPRLAGLPDEQYF
DNA: TGCGCCAGCAGCCCTCGACTAGCGGGACTTCCAGACGAGCAGTACTTC

size: -
V: TRBV5-4
J: TRBJ1-2
D: -
CDR3: CASSLVTDYGYTF
DNA: TGTGCCAGCAGCTTGGTTACGGACTATGGCTACACCTTC

size: -
V: TRBV4-1
J: TRBJ1-5
D: -
CDR3: CASSQGWTINQPQHF
DNA: TGCGCCAGCAGCCAAGGATGGACTATCAATCAGCCCCAGCATTTT

size: -
V: TRBV5-1
J: TRBJ2-1
D: TRBD2
CDR3: CASSRLAGVGAYNEQFF
DNA: TGCGCCAGCTCGAGGCTAGCGGGAGTCGGCGCCTACAATGAGCAGTTCTTC

size: -
V: TRBV7-9
J: TRBJ2-3
D: TRBD2
CDR3: CASTPDGGGTDTQYF
DNA: TGTGCCAGCACCCCGGACGGGGGGGGCACAGATACGCAGTATTTT

size: few
V: TRBV2
J: TRBJ1-1
D: -
CDR3: CASLTGMNTEAFF
DNA: TGTGCCAGCCTGACAGGCATGAACACTGAAGCTTTCTTT

size: -
V: TRBV28
J: TRBJ2-3
D: TRBD2
CDR3: CASSLYAIAGPPTDTQYF
DNA: TGTGCCAGCAGTTTATACGCTATAGCGGGACCCCCCACAGATACGCAGTATTTT

size: -
V: TRBV25-1
J: TRBJ1-3
D: TRBD1
CDR3: CASSETGVAGNTIYF
DNA: TGTGCCAGCAGCGAGACAGGGGTCGCTGGAAACACCATATATTTT

size: -
V: TRBV19
J: TRBJ2-7
D: TRBD1
CDR3: CASSTSGGSYEQYF
DNA: TGTGCCAGTAGTACCTCAGGGGGCTCCTACGAGCAGTACTTC

size: -
V: TRBV7-6
J: TRBJ2-7
D: -
CDR3: CASSWAEGGEQYF
DNA: TGTGCCAGCAGTTGGGCAGAGGGCGGCGAGCAGTACTTC

size: -
V: TRBV30
J: TRBJ2-7
D: TRBD2
CDR3: CASNKGLAYEQYF
DNA: TGTGCATCGAACAAGGGACTAGCTTACGAGCAGTACTTC

size: few
V: TRBV6-5
J: TRBJ1-1
D: -
CDR3: CASSPDRSYPAFF
DNA: TGTGCCAGCAGTCCAGACAGGTCGTACCCAGCTTTCTTT

size: -
V: TRBV7-9
J: TRBJ2-4
D: TRBD1
CDR3: CASSLVRGQSGYIQYF
DNA: TGTGCCAGCAGCTTAGTTAGGGGGCAAAGTGGATACATTCAGTACTTC

size: -
V: TRBV28
J: TRBJ2-1
D: TRBD2
CDR3: CASSPPGSGGYNEQFF
DNA: TGTGCCAGCAGTCCCCCAGGGTCGGGAGGCTACAATGAGCAGTTCTTC

size: -
V: TRBV7-5
J: TRBJ1-5
D: -
CDR3: CARSFTGYSNQPQHF
DNA: TGTGCCAGAAGCTTCACAGGGTATAGCAATCAGCCCCAGCATTTT

size: -
V: TRBV7-2
J: TRBJ2-7
D: TRBD2
CDR3: CASSFSLAGTEQYF
DNA: TGTGCCAGCAGCTTCTCGCTAGCGGGCACCGAGCAGTACTTC

size: -
V: TRBV5-6
J: TRBJ2-3
D: -
CDR3: CASSLREDTQYF
DNA: TGTGCCAGCAGCTTGCGGGAGGATACGCAGTATTTT

size: -
V: TRBV28
J: TRBJ1-2
D: -
CDR3: CASTPRRLNYGYTF
DNA: TGTGCCAGCACCCCCCGCAGGCTAAACTATGGCTACACCTTC

size: -
V: TRBV13
J: TRBJ1-2
D: -
CDR3: CASSLGLPRKGYTF
DNA: TGTGCCAGCAGCTTAGGCCTGCCGCGGAAGGGCTACACCTTC

size: -
V: TRBV5-1
J: TRBJ1-1
D: -
CDR3: CASSLWGLRGNTEAFF
DNA: TGCGCCAGCAGCTTGTGGGGACTAAGGGGGAACACTGAAGCTTTCTTT

size: -
V: TRBV6-9
J: TRBJ1-6
D: TRBD1
CDR3: CASSSRPGQGWSPLHF
DNA: TGTGCCAGCAGTTCCCGCCCGGGACAGGGTTGGTCACCCCTCCACTTT

size: -
V: TRBV11-3
J: TRBJ2-7
D: TRBD1
CDR3: CASSLSGGSYEQYF
DNA: TGTGCCAGCAGCTTGTCAGGGGGCAGCTACGAGCAGTACTTC

size: -
V: TRBV7-9
J: TRBJ1-4
D: TRBD1
CDR3: CASSFRGQGGEKLFF
DNA: TGTGCCAGCAGCTTCCGTGGGCAGGGGGGTGAAAAACTGTTTTTT

size: -
V: TRBV7-8
J: TRBJ2-7
D: TRBD1
CDR3: CASSLGPGQLDRYEQYF
DNA: TGTGCCAGCAGCTTAGGTCCGGGACAGCTGGATCGATACGAGCAGTACTTC

size: -
V: TRBV12-5
J: TRBJ2-3
D: TRBD2
CDR3: CASGLVLVAGGEDTQYF
DNA: TGTGCTAGTGGTTTGGTACTTGTAGCGGGGGGTGAAGATACGCAGTATTTT

size: -
V: TRBV11-2
J: TRBJ2-7
D: TRBD1
CDR3: CASSMGTGGPLSHEQYF
DNA: TGTGCCAGCAGTATGGGGACAGGGGGCCCCCTCTCCCACGAGCAGTACTTC

size: once
V: TRBV5-5
J: TRBJ2-7
D: TRBD2
CDR3: CASRMGATRLAGGSYEQYF
DNA: TGTGCCAGCAGGATGGGCGCCACGCGTCTAGCGGGAGGGTCCTACGAGCAGTACTTC

size: -
V: TRBV5-6
J: TRBJ1-1
D: TRBD1
CDR3: CASSFSDRENTEAFF
DNA: TGTGCCAGCAGCTTTTCAGACAGGGAGAACACTGAAGCTTTCTTT

size: -
V: TRBV30
J: TRBJ2-3
D: -
CDR3: CAWTASATDTQYF
DNA: TGTGCCTGGACGGCTAGCGCGACAGATACGCAGTATTTT

size: -
V: TRBV5-8
J: TRBJ2-1
D: TRBD2
CDR3: CASSFPTGGPYNEQFF
DNA: TGTGCCAGCAGCTTCCCAACGGGGGGGCCCTACAATGAGCAGTTCTTC

size: -
V: TRBV9
J: TRBJ1-2
D: -
CDR3: CASSPATNANYGYTF
DNA: TGTGCCAGCAGCCCCGCGACTAACGCTAACTATGGCTACACCTTC

size: -
V: TRBV20-1
J: TRBJ2-1
D: -
CDR3: CSASFNEQFF
DNA: TGCAGTGCTAGCTTCAATGAGCAGTTCTTC

size: -
V: TRBV19
J: TRBJ1-2
D: TRBD1
CDR3: CASGVGQALPHGYTF
DNA: TGTGCCAGTGGGGTGGGACAGGCGCTCCCCCATGGCTACACCTTC

size: -
V: TRBV5-8
J: TRBJ2-7
D: TRBD1
CDR3: CASIDSRTGFLYEQYF
DNA: TGTGCCAGCATCGACTCCCGGACAGGGTTCCTGTACGAGCAGTACTTC

size: -
V: TRBV2
J: TRBJ2-2
D: TRBD1
CDR3: CASREDRGRTGELFF
DNA: TGTGCCAGCAGAGAGGACAGGGGGCGCACCGGGGAGCTGTTTTTT

size: -
V: TRBV9
J: TRBJ2-1
D: TRBD1
CDR3: CASSPGTEYNEQFF
DNA: TGTGCCAGCAGCCCTGGGACAGAATACAATGAGCAGTTCTTC

size: -
V: TRBV30
J: TRBJ2-5
D: -
CDR3: CAWSLSSGQETQYF
DNA: TGTGCCTGGAGTTTGTCCAGCGGACAAGAGACCCAGTACTTC

size: -
V: TRBV14
J: TRBJ2-5
D: TRBD1
CDR3: CASSSNLIRDSSETQYF
DNA: TGTGCCAGCAGCTCCAACCTAATCCGGGACAGCTCGGAGACCCAGTACTTC

size: -
V: TRBV7-9
J: TRBJ2-7
D: TRBD2
CDR3: CASSLMGGGPGEQYF
DNA: TGTGCCAGCAGCTTGATGGGGGGAGGGCCGGGCGAGCAGTACTTC

size: -
V: TRBV7-3
J: TRBJ2-3
D: TRBD2
CDR3: CASRPGLATDTQYF
DNA: TGTGCCAGCAGGCCAGGACTAGCCACAGATACGCAGTATTTT

size: -
V: TRBV5-1
J: TRBJ2-3
D: TRBD1
CDR3: CASSLVTGKKTDTQYF
DNA: TGCGCCAGCAGCTTGGTGACAGGGAAAAAAACAGATACGCAGTATTTT

size: -
V: TRBV7-2
J: TRBJ2-1
D: -
CDR3: CASSSRQVHEQFF
DNA: TGTGCCAGCAGCTCCCGACAGGTCCATGAGCAGTTCTTC

size: -
V: TRBV28
J: TRBJ2-7
D: -
CDR3: CASSPISFSYEQYF
DNA: TGTGCCAGCAGTCCCATCTCCTTTTCCTACGAGCAGTACTTC

size: few
V: TRBV30
J: TRBJ2-4
D: TRBD1
CDR3: CAWGTGGTIQYF
DNA: TGTGCCTGGGGGACAGGGGGAACCATTCAGTACTTC

size: -
V: TRBV5-1
J: TRBJ2-1
D: -
CDR3: CASSWVGGLSYNEQFF
DNA: TGCGCCAGCAGCTGGGTTGGGGGCCTCTCCTACAATGAGCAGTTCTTC

size: -
V: TRBV4-2
J: TRBJ2-5
D: TRBD2
CDR3: CASSQDGGAAGGQETQYF
DNA: TGTGCCAGCAGCCAAGATGGAGGTGCGGCGGGAGGACAAGAGACCCAGTACTTC

size: -
V: TRBV4-1
J: TRBJ2-6
D: -
CDR3: CASSQTNAGLKQDSGANVLTF
DNA: TGCGCCAGCAGCCAAACTAACGCCGGACTCAAGCAAGACTCTGGGGCCAACGTCCTGACTTTC

size: -
V: TRBV6-1
J: TRBJ2-3
D: -
CDR3: CASSESAGLVTDTQYF
DNA: TGTGCCAGCAGTGAAAGCGCAGGGTTGGTCACAGATACGCAGTATTTT

size: -
V: TRBV29-1
J: TRBJ2-3
D: TRBD2
CDR3: CSATLAGARNPYF
DNA: TGCAGCGCCACACTAGCGGGGGCCCGGAATCCGTATTTT